This entry is about one TCR beta chain. Its antigen is not known. Among the donors, all were healthy bone marrow donors. Looked up from germline, CDR1 is LGHNA and CDR2 is YSLEER. Trimming cost V 0 bases and J 6 bases; bases outside gene matches: 9. This CDR3 comprises 17 residues. The PCR ran on 60 Vbeta and 13 Jbeta primers. TCRdb keeps only in-frame clones here, not all; method: immunoSEQ multiplex PCR. Altogether about 150,000 clones are present, more than 75% being singletons, with the ten largest covering approximately 8.1%. This record belongs to a study of cytomegalovirus exposure and HLA in healthy donors. The study's findings and limits: Being indistinguishable, some V segments were excluded, TRBV6-2 and TRBV6-3 among them. A classifier reportedly called cytomegalovirus status with high sensitivity and specificity. The productive fraction for most TCR beta V segments was about 87% or about 30% in an earlier analysis.

The clonotype was recovered from a woman in her fifties or sixties in good health and CMV-seropositive. The chain combines TRBV4-3 with TRBJ1-4; 8 bases fit TRBD1. Sequences were obtained from PBMCs. The CDR3 DNA is TGCGCCAGCAGCCAAGATAGGCAGGGGGCGTCGGATGAAAAACTGTTTTTT. It encodes CASSQDRQGASDEKLFF.